These T cell receptor beta chains were read from a single sample in a study of T cell responses to AZD1222 COVID-19 vaccine. Sequenced by immunoSEQ multiplex PCR; TCRdb stores in-frame clones only, minus some. The table records over 120,000 clones, approximately 93% of them present only once. The source was peripheral blood, collected on day 0 of AZD1222 vaccination. Source of these receptors: an adult in good health. Both conserved end residues are part of each CDR3. Fields, in order: CDR3 DNA, CDR3 protein, V gene, J gene, D gene, clone size. A D gene is named only where the DNA matches it firmly. Expanded clones are given a class, and other clones once, few, many or no size at all.

CDR3 DNA: TGTGCCAGCAGCCAAGATATGATTAACTATGGCTACACCTTC
CDR3 protein: CASSQDMINYGYTF
V gene: TRBV3-1/TRBV3-2
J gene: TRBJ1-2
D gene: NA
clone size: NA

CDR3 DNA: TGTGCCATCAGTGACCCTAGCGGGAGGGGGACAGATACGCAGTATTTT
CDR3 protein: CAISDPSGRGTDTQYF
V gene: TRBV10-3
J gene: TRBJ2-3
D gene: TRBD2
clone size: NA

CDR3 DNA: TGTGCCAGCAGCCGGGTGTACGAAGTAGGAGGTGAAGCTTTCTTT
CDR3 protein: CASSRVYEVGGEAFF
V gene: TRBV4-2
J gene: TRBJ1-1
D gene: NA
clone size: NA

CDR3 DNA: TGTGCCAGCAGCCCCGGACTAGCGCTAAACACCTACGAGCAGTACTTC
CDR3 protein: CASSPGLALNTYEQYF
V gene: TRBV5-4
J gene: TRBJ2-7
D gene: TRBD2
clone size: NA

CDR3 DNA: TGTGCCAGCAGCCCAGCGGGACTAGCGGGAGGATACAATGAGCAGTTCTTC
CDR3 protein: CASSPAGLAGGYNEQFF
V gene: TRBV7-9
J gene: TRBJ2-1
D gene: TRBD2
clone size: few

CDR3 DNA: TGCGCCAGCAGCTTGGCCGGTGCGACAGATACGCAGTATTTT
CDR3 protein: CASSLAGATDTQYF
V gene: TRBV5-1
J gene: TRBJ2-3
D gene: NA
clone size: NA

CDR3 DNA: TGTGCCAGCAGTGACGTTCTCGAATCCCCTGGAAACACCATATATTTT
CDR3 protein: CASSDVLESPGNTIYF
V gene: TRBV6-1
J gene: TRBJ1-3
D gene: NA
clone size: NA

CDR3 DNA: TGTGCCAGCAGCGACAGGGCTAGGTATGGCTACACCTTC
CDR3 protein: CASSDRARYGYTF
V gene: TRBV5-6
J gene: TRBJ1-2
D gene: TRBD1
clone size: NA

CDR3 DNA: TGTGCCAGCAGTGGGGGACAGGGCTATGGCTACACCTTC
CDR3 protein: CASSGGQGYGYTF
V gene: TRBV2
J gene: TRBJ1-2
D gene: TRBD1
clone size: NA

CDR3 DNA: TGTGCCTGGAGTGTTGAGCCTACTTTCAATGAAAAACTGTTTTTT
CDR3 protein: CAWSVEPTFNEKLFF
V gene: TRBV30
J gene: TRBJ1-4
D gene: NA
clone size: NA

CDR3 DNA: TGTGCCAGCAGTTTTTCGGGACAGAAGAACACTGAAGCTTTCTTT
CDR3 protein: CASSFSGQKNTEAFF
V gene: TRBV28
J gene: TRBJ1-1
D gene: TRBD1
clone size: NA

CDR3 DNA: TGTGCCAGCAAGGTAAACACAGATACGCAGTATTTT
CDR3 protein: CASKVNTDTQYF
V gene: TRBV25-1
J gene: TRBJ2-3
D gene: NA
clone size: NA

CDR3 DNA: TGTGCCAGCAGCTCAAACAGGGTTGCAGATACGCAGTATTTT
CDR3 protein: CASSSNRVADTQYF
V gene: TRBV7-9
J gene: TRBJ2-3
D gene: NA
clone size: NA

CDR3 DNA: TGTGCCAGCAGCCAAGATACGGCCAGGGTGAGGTATGGCTACACCTTC
CDR3 protein: CASSQDTARVRYGYTF
V gene: TRBV4-2
J gene: TRBJ1-2
D gene: NA
clone size: NA

CDR3 DNA: TGTGCCAGCTCACCACCGTACGCTAGCGGGAGGAGCTCCTACAATGAGCAGTTCTTC
CDR3 protein: CASSPPYASGRSSYNEQFF
V gene: TRBV18
J gene: TRBJ2-1
D gene: TRBD2
clone size: NA

CDR3 DNA: TGTGCCAGCAGCTTAAATCCAGACTCGAATGAGCAGTTCTTC
CDR3 protein: CASSLNPDSNEQFF
V gene: TRBV7-2
J gene: TRBJ2-1
D gene: NA
clone size: NA

CDR3 DNA: TGTGCCAGCAGCTTAGGACTAGCAGAAAGCTACGAGCAGTACTTC
CDR3 protein: CASSLGLAESYEQYF
V gene: TRBV11-2
J gene: TRBJ2-7
D gene: TRBD2
clone size: NA

CDR3 DNA: TGTGCCAGCAGTGAACTTGGGACAGGGCACTCACCCCTCCACTTT
CDR3 protein: CASSELGTGHSPLHF
V gene: TRBV25-1
J gene: TRBJ1-6
D gene: TRBD1
clone size: NA

CDR3 DNA: TGTGCCAGCAGTGAAGCGGAGGGGTTGGGCAATCAGCCCCAGCATTTT
CDR3 protein: CASSEAEGLGNQPQHF
V gene: TRBV2
J gene: TRBJ1-5
D gene: NA
clone size: NA

CDR3 DNA: TGTGCCAGCAGTTCCCCTCAGGGCGGGGACACTGAAGCTTTCTTT
CDR3 protein: CASSSPQGGDTEAFF
V gene: TRBV28
J gene: TRBJ1-1
D gene: NA
clone size: NA

CDR3 DNA: TGTGCCAGCGCCACGTGGGCGAACACTGAAGCTTTCTTT
CDR3 protein: CASATWANTEAFF
V gene: TRBV14
J gene: TRBJ1-1
D gene: NA
clone size: NA

CDR3 DNA: TGTGCCTGGAGTTCACAGCCTATGACTGAAGCTTTCTTT
CDR3 protein: CAWSSQPMTEAFF
V gene: TRBV30
J gene: TRBJ1-1
D gene: NA
clone size: NA

CDR3 DNA: TGTGCTAGTGGTGTCCCCCCCACCGGGGAGCTGTTTTTT
CDR3 protein: CASGVPPTGELFF
V gene: TRBV12-5
J gene: TRBJ2-2
D gene: NA
clone size: NA

CDR3 DNA: TGTGCCAGCAGCTTAGCTGGGAGAAGGGAAAAACTGTTTTTT
CDR3 protein: CASSLAGRREKLFF
V gene: TRBV7-9
J gene: TRBJ1-4
D gene: NA
clone size: once

CDR3 DNA: TGTGCCAGCAGTGTCGACAGGGGACCCTACGAGCAGTACTTC
CDR3 protein: CASSVDRGPYEQYF
V gene: TRBV2
J gene: TRBJ2-7
D gene: TRBD1
clone size: NA

CDR3 DNA: TGTGCCAGTAGTAGAGTTCAGGGTGAGGTTGAAGCTTTCTTT
CDR3 protein: CASSRVQGEVEAFF
V gene: TRBV19
J gene: TRBJ1-1
D gene: NA
clone size: NA

CDR3 DNA: TGCGCCAGCAGCCAAGGAGGCGGGAGGTCCTCCCACTCCTACAATGAGCAGTTCTTC
CDR3 protein: CASSQGGGRSSHSYNEQFF
V gene: TRBV5-1
J gene: TRBJ2-1
D gene: TRBD2
clone size: NA

CDR3 DNA: TGTGCCAGCAGCTCGACAAGCACGTACACTGAAGCTTTCTTT
CDR3 protein: CASSSTSTYTEAFF
V gene: TRBV7-8
J gene: TRBJ1-1
D gene: NA
clone size: NA